The rows below give T cell receptor beta chains drawn from one sample of a study of CD4 T cells in relation to SARS-CoV-2 and coronaviruses. Sequenced by immunoSEQ multiplex PCR; TCRdb stores in-frame clones only, minus some. The data show around 24,000 clones, with about four fifths seen just once and 10% held by the top ten. These TCRs are of unknown antigen specificity. The sequenced sample consisted of CD4+ T cells from PBMCs, cultured in vitro. All receptors come from a human donor in good health. Each CDR3 is given with its conserved first and last residue. A D gene is named only where the DNA matches it firmly. Not every row has a clone size; where given, it reads once, few, many or a size class.

J gene: TRBJ2-5; D gene: -; V gene: TRBV4-3; clone size: -; CDR3 DNA: TGCGCCAGCAGCCAAGGTATCGGGAGAGGGGTAGAGACCCAGTACTTC; CDR3 protein: CASSQGIGRGVETQYF
J gene: TRBJ1-1; D gene: TRBD1; V gene: TRBV7-9; clone size: few; CDR3 DNA: TGTGCCAGCAGCCGATACACAGGGGGGAACACTGAAGCTTTCTTT; CDR3 protein: CASSRYTGGNTEAFF
J gene: TRBJ1-1; D gene: -; V gene: TRBV21-1; clone size: -; CDR3 DNA: TGTGCCGGATGGACAGGGGAGGCAAAAATTGAAGCTTTCTTT; CDR3 protein: CAGWTGEAKIEAFF
J gene: TRBJ1-1; D gene: -; V gene: TRBV19; clone size: few; CDR3 DNA: TGTGCCAGTCGGCCTTTGGGGGGGCCGGCTGAAGCTTTCTTT; CDR3 protein: CASRPLGGPAEAFF
J gene: TRBJ2-2; D gene: TRBD2; V gene: TRBV7-2; clone size: -; CDR3 DNA: TGTGCCAGCAGCTCGCCCCTAGCGGGGGGGCCCGGGGAGCTGTTTTTT; CDR3 protein: CASSSPLAGGPGELFF
J gene: TRBJ1-1; D gene: -; V gene: TRBV2; clone size: -; CDR3 DNA: TGTGCCAGCAGTGTGAGGCAATCGAACACTGAAGCTTTCTTT; CDR3 protein: CASSVRQSNTEAFF
J gene: TRBJ2-6; D gene: -; V gene: TRBV9; clone size: -; CDR3 DNA: TGTGCCAGCAGCCCCAGGTGGGTTTCAGGGGCCAACGTCCTGACTTTC; CDR3 protein: CASSPRWVSGANVLTF
J gene: TRBJ1-1; D gene: -; V gene: TRBV11-1; clone size: -; CDR3 DNA: TGTGCCAGCAGAGGTCGAAATATGAACACTGAAGCTTTCTTT; CDR3 protein: CASRGRNMNTEAFF
J gene: TRBJ2-1; D gene: TRBD2; V gene: TRBV6-1; clone size: -; CDR3 DNA: TGTGCCAGCAGTGAATTGGGGGGGCTAGCGGGAGTGGACGAGCAGTTCTTC; CDR3 protein: CASSELGGLAGVDEQFF
J gene: TRBJ2-1; D gene: -; V gene: TRBV7-2; clone size: -; CDR3 DNA: TGTGCCAGCAGCTTAGAAGGGTCAGCGTACAATGAGCAGTTCTTC; CDR3 protein: CASSLEGSAYNEQFF
J gene: TRBJ2-7; D gene: -; V gene: TRBV13; clone size: -; CDR3 DNA: TGTGCCAGCAGCTTAAAGGGGTCGTTTTCCTACGAGCAGTACTTC; CDR3 protein: CASSLKGSFSYEQYF
J gene: TRBJ2-2; D gene: TRBD2; V gene: TRBV5-1; clone size: -; CDR3 DNA: TGCGCCAGCAGCTTGGGCCTAGCGGGGGGGAACACCGGGGAGCTGTTTTTT; CDR3 protein: CASSLGLAGGNTGELFF
J gene: TRBJ2-3; D gene: -; V gene: TRBV7-2; clone size: -; CDR3 DNA: TGTGCCAGCAGCTTAGATGCCCAGGTAACGCAGTATTTT; CDR3 protein: CASSLDAQVTQYF
J gene: TRBJ2-2; D gene: TRBD1; V gene: TRBV6-1; clone size: -; CDR3 DNA: TGTGCCAGCAGTGAAGCGCACAGGGGTTCAGAGCTGTTTTTT; CDR3 protein: CASSEAHRGSELFF
J gene: TRBJ2-3; D gene: -; V gene: TRBV7-2; clone size: -; CDR3 DNA: TGTGCCAGCAGCACCTATACAGATACGCAGTATTTT; CDR3 protein: CASSTYTDTQYF
J gene: TRBJ2-1; D gene: TRBD2; V gene: TRBV11-2; clone size: -; CDR3 DNA: TGTGCCAGCAGCTTAGAGCCCCGGGCTAGCGGGAGGGGCGATGAGCAGTTCTTC; CDR3 protein: CASSLEPRASGRGDEQFF
J gene: TRBJ2-1; D gene: TRBD2; V gene: TRBV29-1; clone size: -; CDR3 DNA: TGCAGCGTTGAAAGGGCTAGCGGAGGGCGCTACAATGAGCAGTTCTTC; CDR3 protein: CSVERASGGRYNEQFF
J gene: TRBJ1-1; D gene: -; V gene: TRBV5-1; clone size: -; CDR3 DNA: TGCGCCAGCAGCTTGGCCGGGGCGACGGTCTTATTCACTGAAGCTTTCTTT; CDR3 protein: CASSLAGATVLFTEAFF
J gene: TRBJ2-7; D gene: -; V gene: TRBV18; clone size: -; CDR3 DNA: TGTGCCAGCTCAGGACGGATTAGCGGCTCTTCCTACGAGCAGTACTTC; CDR3 protein: CASSGRISGSSYEQYF
J gene: TRBJ2-2; D gene: TRBD1; V gene: TRBV6-5; clone size: -; CDR3 DNA: TGTGCCAGCAGAGACAGGGGCGCGGGCACCGGGGAGCTGTTTTTT; CDR3 protein: CASRDRGAGTGELFF
J gene: TRBJ1-2; D gene: -; V gene: TRBV20-1; clone size: -; CDR3 DNA: TGCAGTGCTCGGACAGCTTATGGCTACACCTTC; CDR3 protein: CSARTAYGYTF
J gene: TRBJ2-6; D gene: TRBD2; V gene: TRBV7-2; clone size: -; CDR3 DNA: TGTGCCAGCACCTTTAGCGGGGGGACTGGGGCCAACGTCCTGACTTTC; CDR3 protein: CASTFSGGTGANVLTF
J gene: TRBJ1-5; D gene: TRBD1; V gene: TRBV19; clone size: -; CDR3 DNA: TGTGCCAGTACCCCCGGGACAGGGTATAGCAATCAGCCCCAGCATTTT; CDR3 protein: CASTPGTGYSNQPQHF
J gene: TRBJ1-3; D gene: -; V gene: TRBV3-1/TRBV3-2; clone size: -; CDR3 DNA: TGTGCCAGCAGCCAAGAAAGCAGAGGAAACACCATATATTTT; CDR3 protein: CASSQESRGNTIYF
J gene: TRBJ2-7; D gene: -; V gene: TRBV5-6; clone size: -; CDR3 DNA: TGTGCCAGCAGCTTGATACAGGGTTTATACGAGCAGTACTTC; CDR3 protein: CASSLIQGLYEQYF
J gene: TRBJ2-5; D gene: -; V gene: TRBV2; clone size: -; CDR3 DNA: TGTGCCAGCAGTGTTTCCGGGACGGCCAGGACCCAGTACTTC; CDR3 protein: CASSVSGTARTQYF
J gene: TRBJ1-4; D gene: -; V gene: TRBV5-1; clone size: -; CDR3 DNA: TGCGCCAGCAGCTTGACGAGTGAAAAACTGTTTTTT; CDR3 protein: CASSLTSEKLFF
J gene: TRBJ1-2; D gene: TRBD1; V gene: TRBV7-8; clone size: -; CDR3 DNA: TGTGCCAGCAGCTATTCCCTCAGGGGGACGGCTGGCTACACCTTC; CDR3 protein: CASSYSLRGTAGYTF
J gene: TRBJ2-1; D gene: -; V gene: TRBV12-5; clone size: -; CDR3 DNA: TGTGCTAGTGGTTTGGGGAATTTCTACAATGAGCAGTTCTTC; CDR3 protein: CASGLGNFYNEQFF
J gene: TRBJ1-1; D gene: -; V gene: TRBV10-2; clone size: -; CDR3 DNA: TGCGCCAGCAGTGATGGGGGGGGCACTGAAGCTTTCTTT; CDR3 protein: CASSDGGGTEAFF
J gene: TRBJ2-3; D gene: -; V gene: TRBV7-9; clone size: few; CDR3 DNA: TGTGCCAGCAGCTTAGCCTCGGTCAGGTTCTCAGATACGCAGTATTTT; CDR3 protein: CASSLASVRFSDTQYF
J gene: TRBJ2-3; D gene: -; V gene: TRBV7-6; clone size: -; CDR3 DNA: TGTGCCAGCAGCTTACAGGAGACGACAGATACGCAGTATTTT; CDR3 protein: CASSLQETTDTQYF
J gene: TRBJ2-7; D gene: TRBD1; V gene: TRBV10-2; clone size: -; CDR3 DNA: TGCGCCAGCTGGGACAGGGGCTCCGGGGAGCAGTACTTC; CDR3 protein: CASWDRGSGEQYF
J gene: TRBJ1-5; D gene: -; V gene: TRBV2; clone size: -; CDR3 DNA: TGTGCCAGCAGTGAACGGTTCATTCAGCCCCAGCATTTT; CDR3 protein: CASSERFIQPQHF
J gene: TRBJ2-6; D gene: -; V gene: TRBV3-1/TRBV3-2; clone size: -; CDR3 DNA: TGTGCCAGCAGGAAAACCCCCAGTAGGGGTGGGGCCAACGTCCTGACTTTC; CDR3 protein: CASRKTPSRGGANVLTF
J gene: TRBJ2-5; D gene: -; V gene: TRBV11-3; clone size: -; CDR3 DNA: TGTGCCAGCAGCTTAGGTGGTCAGGGTACGGCAGAGACCCAGTACTTC; CDR3 protein: CASSLGGQGTAETQYF
J gene: TRBJ2-1; D gene: TRBD2; V gene: TRBV6-2/TRBV6-3; clone size: -; CDR3 DNA: TGTGCCAGCAGTTACTCGACCCTATCTAGCGGGGGCCTCATCCCAACCAATGAGCAGTTCTTC; CDR3 protein: CASSYSTLSSGGLIPTNEQFF
J gene: TRBJ2-5; D gene: -; V gene: TRBV7-2; clone size: -; CDR3 DNA: TGTGCCAGCAGCTTAAATCTAGCGTCTCGGGCCCAGTACTTC; CDR3 protein: CASSLNLASRAQYF
J gene: TRBJ1-3; D gene: TRBD1; V gene: TRBV9; clone size: -; CDR3 DNA: TGTGCCAGCAGCGTTTCGGGACAGGGCAGCTCTGGAAACACCATATATTTT; CDR3 protein: CASSVSGQGSSGNTIYF
J gene: TRBJ2-1; D gene: -; V gene: TRBV29-1; clone size: once; CDR3 DNA: TGCAGCGTTGAGCTTTACAATGAGCAGTTCTTC; CDR3 protein: CSVELYNEQFF
J gene: TRBJ2-7; D gene: TRBD1; V gene: TRBV28; clone size: once; CDR3 DNA: TGTGCCAGCAGTTTCGAACGCGGGACAGGGGGATACGAGCAGTACTTC; CDR3 protein: CASSFERGTGGYEQYF
J gene: TRBJ2-7; D gene: -; V gene: TRBV14; clone size: -; CDR3 DNA: TGTGCCAGCAGCCAAGCCGGCGCCATTCGGGCTCTTTACTTC; CDR3 protein: CASSQAGAIRALYF
J gene: TRBJ2-4; D gene: TRBD1; V gene: TRBV5-5; clone size: -; CDR3 DNA: TGTGCCAGCAGGCCGACAGGGGGCCACATTCAGTACTTC; CDR3 protein: CASRPTGGHIQYF
J gene: TRBJ1-5; D gene: -; V gene: TRBV5-6; clone size: few; CDR3 DNA: TGTGCCAGCAGCTTGAGGGGGATAAGCAATCAGCCCCAGCATTTT; CDR3 protein: CASSLRGISNQPQHF
J gene: TRBJ2-5; D gene: -; V gene: TRBV3-1/TRBV3-2; clone size: -; CDR3 DNA: TGTGCCAGCAGCCCGGGACGGTGGGAGACCCAGTACTTC; CDR3 protein: CASSPGRWETQYF
J gene: TRBJ2-2; D gene: -; V gene: TRBV29-1; clone size: -; CDR3 DNA: TGCAGCGTTGAATCGGACACCAACACCGGGGAGCTGTTTTTT; CDR3 protein: CSVESDTNTGELFF
J gene: TRBJ2-5; D gene: TRBD2; V gene: TRBV6-5; clone size: few; CDR3 DNA: TGTGCCAGCAGTTACTCCGGGACTAGCGGGAAAGAGACCCAGTACTTC; CDR3 protein: CASSYSGTSGKETQYF
J gene: TRBJ2-1; D gene: TRBD2; V gene: TRBV11-2; clone size: -; CDR3 DNA: TGTGCCAGCAGCACTCAAGCGGGAGTAGCCTACAATGAGCAGTTCTTC; CDR3 protein: CASSTQAGVAYNEQFF
J gene: TRBJ1-5; D gene: -; V gene: TRBV11-2; clone size: few; CDR3 DNA: TGTGCCAGCAGCTTAGATGGGCAGGCCAATCAGCCCCAGCATTTT; CDR3 protein: CASSLDGQANQPQHF
J gene: TRBJ2-3; D gene: TRBD1; V gene: TRBV7-2; clone size: -; CDR3 DNA: TGTGCCAGCAGCACTCGGACAGGGGGGACGGCAGATACGCAGTATTTT; CDR3 protein: CASSTRTGGTADTQYF
J gene: TRBJ1-1; D gene: -; V gene: TRBV3-1/TRBV3-2; clone size: -; CDR3 DNA: TGTGCCAGCAGCCCATCCGGGAGGACGCTTTTCTTT; CDR3 protein: CASSPSGRTLFF
J gene: TRBJ2-7; D gene: TRBD1; V gene: TRBV6-5; clone size: once; CDR3 DNA: TGTGCCAGCAGGGGGAAGGGACAGACGATCTACGAGCAGTACTTC; CDR3 protein: CASRGKGQTIYEQYF
J gene: TRBJ1-2; D gene: -; V gene: TRBV4-1; clone size: -; CDR3 DNA: TGCGCCAGCAGCCAAATCGTTAGGGGCAACTATGGCTACACCTTC; CDR3 protein: CASSQIVRGNYGYTF
J gene: TRBJ2-7; D gene: TRBD1; V gene: TRBV27; clone size: -; CDR3 DNA: TGTGCCAGCAGTTTAAGGACAGGGGCCTACGAGCAGTACTTC; CDR3 protein: CASSLRTGAYEQYF
J gene: TRBJ2-7; D gene: -; V gene: TRBV7-8; clone size: -; CDR3 DNA: TGTGCCAGCAGCTTAGGCAGCCACGAGCAGTACTTC; CDR3 protein: CASSLGSHEQYF